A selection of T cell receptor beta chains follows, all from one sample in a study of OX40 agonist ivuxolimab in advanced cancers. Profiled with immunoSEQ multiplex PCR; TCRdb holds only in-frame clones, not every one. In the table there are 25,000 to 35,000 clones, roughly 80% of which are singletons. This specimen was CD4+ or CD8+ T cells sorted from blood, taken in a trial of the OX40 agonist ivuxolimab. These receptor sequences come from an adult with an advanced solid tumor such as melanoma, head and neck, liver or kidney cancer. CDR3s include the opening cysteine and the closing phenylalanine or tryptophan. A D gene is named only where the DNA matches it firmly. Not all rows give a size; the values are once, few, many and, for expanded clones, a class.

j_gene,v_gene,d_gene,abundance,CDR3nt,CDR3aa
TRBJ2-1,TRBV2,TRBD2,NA,TGTGCCAGCAGTGATATCTTTAGCGGGGGCTACTCCTACAATGAGCAGTTCTTC,CASSDIFSGGYSYNEQFF
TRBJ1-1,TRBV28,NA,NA,TGTGCCAGCAGTCCGGCCCGGACAGCGAACACTGAAGCTTTCTTT,CASSPARTANTEAFF
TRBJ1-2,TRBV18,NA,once,TGTGCCAGCTCACTTGCGGGGGAGGGAAAGGGAAGGACTAACTATGGCTACACCTTC,CASSLAGEGKGRTNYGYTF
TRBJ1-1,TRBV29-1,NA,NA,TGCAGCGTCCCAGTGGCAGGTGAAGCTTTCTTT,CSVPVAGEAFF
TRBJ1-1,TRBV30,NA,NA,TGTGCCTGGATAAGGGGGACTGAAGCTTTCTTT,CAWIRGTEAFF
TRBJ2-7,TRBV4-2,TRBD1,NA,TGTGCCAGCAGCCAAATAGGGGACAGGGCTGTCGAGCAGTACTTC,CASSQIGDRAVEQYF
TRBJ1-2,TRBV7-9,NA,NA,TGTGCCAGCAGCTTAGTTGAGACAACTCGGCACTATGGCTACACCTTC,CASSLVETTRHYGYTF
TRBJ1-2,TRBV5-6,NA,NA,TGTGCCAGCAGCTTAGTACAGGCGACCTCTTATGGCTACACCTTC,CASSLVQATSYGYTF
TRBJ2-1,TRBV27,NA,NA,TGTGCCAGCAGTTTTGGCGGCACCAATGAGCAGTTCTTC,CASSFGGTNEQFF
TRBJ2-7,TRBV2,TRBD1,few,TGTGCCAGCAGTTCGGGACAGGACGAGCAGTACTTC,CASSSGQDEQYF
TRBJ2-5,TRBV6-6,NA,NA,TGTGCCAGCAGTTACGGGCGGGGGCCGGAGATGGCCCAGTACTTC,CASSYGRGPEMAQYF
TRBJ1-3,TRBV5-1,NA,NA,TGCGCCAGCAGCGTACCGGATGGATTCTCTGGAAACACCATATATTTT,CASSVPDGFSGNTIYF
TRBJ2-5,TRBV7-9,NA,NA,TGTGCCAGCAGCTCGACACCCTTCAGTGGGGAGACCCAGTACTTC,CASSSTPFSGETQYF
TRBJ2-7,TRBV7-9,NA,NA,TGTGCCAGCAGCAACTACCGGGACATCGACGAGCAGTACTTC,CASSNYRDIDEQYF
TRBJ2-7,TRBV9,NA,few,TGTGCCAGCAGCGCTAGTCAGGGTGAGCAGTACTTC,CASSASQGEQYF
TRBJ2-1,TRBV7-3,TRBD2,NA,TGTGCCAGCAGCTGCGGGGGAGGGGATGAGCAGTTCTTC,CASSCGGGDEQFF
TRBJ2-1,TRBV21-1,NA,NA,TGTGCCAGCAGCAAACCATGCTGGATGTGTTACAATGAGCAGTTCTTC,CASSKPCWMCYNEQFF
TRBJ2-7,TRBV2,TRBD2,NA,TGTGCCATCCGGGGGGAGGAAAGCTACGAGCAGTACTTC,CAIRGEESYEQYF
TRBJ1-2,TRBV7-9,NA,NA,TGTGCCAGCAGCTTAACCGGGACCTCTGGCTACACCTTC,CASSLTGTSGYTF
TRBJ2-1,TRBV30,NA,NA,TGTGCCTGGAGGGACCTCTCCTACAATGAGCAGTTCTTC,CAWRDLSYNEQFF
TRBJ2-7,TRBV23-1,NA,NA,TGCGCCAGCCAGTACCGGGGAGACGAGCAGTACTTC,CASQYRGDEQYF
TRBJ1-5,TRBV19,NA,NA,TGTGCCAGTACCTATAGAGGGGAGGTCCAGCCCCAGCATTTT,CASTYRGEVQPQHF
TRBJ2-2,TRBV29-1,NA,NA,TGCAGCGCTGAAGGTGGCACCGGGGAGCTGTTTTTT,CSAEGGTGELFF
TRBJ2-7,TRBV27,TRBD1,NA,TGTGCCAGCAGACACCGGACAGGGACCTACGAGCAGTACTTC,CASRHRTGTYEQYF
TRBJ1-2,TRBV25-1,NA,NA,TGTGCCAGCAGCTCAGGGTATGGCTACACCTTC,CASSSGYGYTF
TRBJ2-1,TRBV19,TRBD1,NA,TGTGCCAGTAGTATGGGGACAGGCTACAATGAGCAGTTCTTC,CASSMGTGYNEQFF
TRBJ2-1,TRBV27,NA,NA,TGTGCCAGCAGTTTATCATGGACTGTGACCTACAATGAGCAGTTCTTC,CASSLSWTVTYNEQFF
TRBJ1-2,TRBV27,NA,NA,TGTGCCAGCAGTTTATCGGGACACATAAGAAACTATGGCTACACCTTC,CASSLSGHIRNYGYTF
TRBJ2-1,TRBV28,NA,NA,TGTGCCAGCAGCCACGGGCTTAGAGACTACAATGAGCAGTTCTTC,CASSHGLRDYNEQFF
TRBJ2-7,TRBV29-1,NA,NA,TGCAGCGTGAAACAGGCGATAAGATACGAGCAGTACTTC,CSVKQAIRYEQYF
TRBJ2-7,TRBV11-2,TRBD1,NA,TGTGCCAGCAGCCAGGGACAGGGCTGGGGGGAGCAGTACTTC,CASSQGQGWGEQYF
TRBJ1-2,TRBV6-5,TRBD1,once,TGTGCCAGCAGTCTCAGGGGGCTTCACCGTGGCTACACCTTC,CASSLRGLHRGYTF
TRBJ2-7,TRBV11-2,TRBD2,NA,TGTGCCAGCAGCCAAGGCCGACTAGCGGACCCCTACGAGCAGTACTTC,CASSQGRLADPYEQYF
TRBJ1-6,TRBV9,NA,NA,TGTGCCAGCAGCGCCTGGGACGGGAATAATTCACCCCTCCACTTT,CASSAWDGNNSPLHF
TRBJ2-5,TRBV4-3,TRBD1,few,TGCGCCAGCAGCCACCGGACAGGGGAAGAGACCCAGTACTTC,CASSHRTGEETQYF
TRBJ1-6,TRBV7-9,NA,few,TGTGCCAGCAGCTTAGGTAGCTCACCCCTCCACTTT,CASSLGSSPLHF
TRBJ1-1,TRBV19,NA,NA,TGTGCCAGTAGTATGGTGAAGTACACTGAAGCTTTCTTT,CASSMVKYTEAFF
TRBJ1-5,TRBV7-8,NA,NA,TGTGCCAGCAGCTCCCGCCAGGCTCCACTTTCGCCCCAGCATTTT,CASSSRQAPLSPQHF
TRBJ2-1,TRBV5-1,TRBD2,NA,TGCGCCAGCAGCTCCCAGCGGGGGGGCCACAATGAGCAGTTCTTC,CASSSQRGGHNEQFF
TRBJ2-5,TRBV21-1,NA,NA,TGTGCCAGCAGCATCAGGGACAGGGGGCGAGAGACCCAGTACTTC,CASSIRDRGRETQYF
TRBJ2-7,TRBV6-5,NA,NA,TGTGCCAGCAGTTACTCGATAGGGGAGATGGCCTACGAGCAGTACTTC,CASSYSIGEMAYEQYF
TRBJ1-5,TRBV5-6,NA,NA,TGTGCCAGCAGCTTGGGGGTTTATAGCAATCAGCCCCAGCATTTT,CASSLGVYSNQPQHF
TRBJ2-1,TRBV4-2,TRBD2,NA,TGTGCCAGCAGCCAAGATCGGACTAGAGGCAATGAGCAGTTCTTC,CASSQDRTRGNEQFF
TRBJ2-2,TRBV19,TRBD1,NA,TGTGCCAGTAGTTTCACAGGGGGCACCGGGGAGCTGTTTTTT,CASSFTGGTGELFF
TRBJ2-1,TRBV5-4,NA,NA,TGTGCCAGCAGCTTATACAATGAGCAGTTCTTC,CASSLYNEQFF
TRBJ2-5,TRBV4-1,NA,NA,TGCGCCAGCAGCCAAGTGGGAAACCAAGAGACCCAGTACTTC,CASSQVGNQETQYF
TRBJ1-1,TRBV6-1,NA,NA,TGTGCCAGCAGAAGGTGGGGGCTGGACACTGAAGCTTTCTTT,CASRRWGLDTEAFF
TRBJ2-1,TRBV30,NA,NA,TGTGCCTGGAGTGTAGATATATACAATGAGCAGTTCTTC,CAWSVDIYNEQFF
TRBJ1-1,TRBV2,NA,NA,TGTGCCAGCAGTGAAGCACAGTTGAACACTGAAGCTTTCTTT,CASSEAQLNTEAFF
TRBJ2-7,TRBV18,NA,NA,TGTGCCAGCTCACTTTCAGGGGACACCCGCTCCTACGAGCAGTACTTC,CASSLSGDTRSYEQYF
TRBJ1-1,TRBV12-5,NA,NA,TGTGCTAGTGGTTTGGTGTCGGGGCCTACAATGAACACTGAAGCTTTCTTT,CASGLVSGPTMNTEAFF
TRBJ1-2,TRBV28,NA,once,TGTGCCAGCAGTTTATTGGGCAGTTTCTATGGCTACACCTTC,CASSLLGSFYGYTF
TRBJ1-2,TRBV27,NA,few,TGTGCCAGCAGTTTCAGTCCTAACTATGGCTACACCTTC,CASSFSPNYGYTF